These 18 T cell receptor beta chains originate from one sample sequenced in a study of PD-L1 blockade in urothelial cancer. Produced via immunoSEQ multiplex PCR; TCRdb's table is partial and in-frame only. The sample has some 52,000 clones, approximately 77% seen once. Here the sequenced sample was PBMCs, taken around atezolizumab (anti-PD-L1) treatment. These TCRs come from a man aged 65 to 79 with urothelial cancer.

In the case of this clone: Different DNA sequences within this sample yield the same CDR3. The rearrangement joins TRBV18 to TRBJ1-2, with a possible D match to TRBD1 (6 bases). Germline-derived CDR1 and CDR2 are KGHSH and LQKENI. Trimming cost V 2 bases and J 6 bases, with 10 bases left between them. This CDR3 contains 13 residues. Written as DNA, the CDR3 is TGTGCCAGCTCACCAACACAGGGCAATGGCTACACCTTC. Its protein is CASSPTQGNGYTF.

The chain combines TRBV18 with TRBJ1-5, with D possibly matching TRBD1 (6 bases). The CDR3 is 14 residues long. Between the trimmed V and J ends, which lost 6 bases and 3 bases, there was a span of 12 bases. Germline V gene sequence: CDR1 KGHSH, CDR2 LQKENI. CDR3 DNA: TGTGCCAGCTCGGGAACAGGGTCCAATCAGCCCCAGCATTTT. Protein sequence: CASSGTGSNQPQHF.

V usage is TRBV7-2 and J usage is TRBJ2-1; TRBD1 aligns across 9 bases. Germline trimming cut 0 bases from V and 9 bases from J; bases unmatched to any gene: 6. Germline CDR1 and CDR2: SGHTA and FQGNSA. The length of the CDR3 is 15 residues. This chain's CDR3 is CASSLADRGGSEQFF. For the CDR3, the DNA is TGTGCCAGCAGCTTAGCCGACAGGGGGGGAAGTGAGCAGTTCTTC.

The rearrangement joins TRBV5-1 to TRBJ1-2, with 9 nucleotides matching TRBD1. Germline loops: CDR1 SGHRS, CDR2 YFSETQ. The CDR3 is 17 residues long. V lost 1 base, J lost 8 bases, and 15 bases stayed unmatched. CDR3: CASSLSGQGLVFEGYTF. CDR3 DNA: TGCGCCAGCAGCTTGTCGGGACAGGGCTTGGTATTTGAGGGCTACACCTTC.

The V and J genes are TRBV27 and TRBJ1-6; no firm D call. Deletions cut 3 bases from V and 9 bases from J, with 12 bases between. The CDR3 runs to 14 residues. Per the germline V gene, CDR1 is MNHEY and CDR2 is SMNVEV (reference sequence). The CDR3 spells CASSLLTRSSPLHF. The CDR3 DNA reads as TGTGCCAGCAGTTTGTTGACTCGCTCTTCACCCCTCCACTTT.

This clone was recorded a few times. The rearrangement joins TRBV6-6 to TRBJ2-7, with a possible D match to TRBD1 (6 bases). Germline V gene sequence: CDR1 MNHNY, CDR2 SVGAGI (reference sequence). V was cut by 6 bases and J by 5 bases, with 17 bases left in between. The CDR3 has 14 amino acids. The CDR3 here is CASSYGTIRDEQYF. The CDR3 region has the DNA TGTGCCAGCAGCTACGGGACAATTAGGGACGAGCAGTACTTC.

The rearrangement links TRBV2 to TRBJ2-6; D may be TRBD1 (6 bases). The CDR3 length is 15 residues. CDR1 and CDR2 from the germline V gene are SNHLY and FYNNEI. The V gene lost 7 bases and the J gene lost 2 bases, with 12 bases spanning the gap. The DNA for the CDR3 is TGTGCCAGCACCAGAAAGGGGGCTGGGGCCAACGTCCTGACTTTC. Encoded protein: CASTRKGAGANVLTF.

CDR3 sequence reads: CSTGQGVNYGYTF. The CDR3 region has the DNA TGCAGCACAGGACAGGGGGTAAACTATGGCTACACCTTC. V usage is TRBV29-1 and J usage is TRBJ1-2, with 10 bases fitting TRBD1. The germline CDR1 and CDR2 sequences are SQVTM and ANQGSEA. V gave up 8 bases and J gave up 2 bases; unmatched junction bases: 5. This CDR3 has 13 amino acids.

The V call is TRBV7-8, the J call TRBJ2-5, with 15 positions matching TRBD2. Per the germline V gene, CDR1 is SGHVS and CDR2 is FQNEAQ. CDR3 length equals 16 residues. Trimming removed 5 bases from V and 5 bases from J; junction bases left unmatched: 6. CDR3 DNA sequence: TGTGCCAGCAGCGACCGGACTAGCGGGGGGGGTGAGACCCAGTACTTC. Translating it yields CASSDRTSGGGETQYF.

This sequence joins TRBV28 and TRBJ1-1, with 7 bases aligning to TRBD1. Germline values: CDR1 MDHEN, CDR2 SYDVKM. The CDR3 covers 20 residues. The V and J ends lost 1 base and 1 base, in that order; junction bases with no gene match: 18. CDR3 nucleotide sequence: TGTGCCAGCAGTTTATTTGATGCCGTAGTCTCTGACAGGGCGAACACTGAAGCTTTCTTT. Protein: CASSLFDAVVSDRANTEAFF. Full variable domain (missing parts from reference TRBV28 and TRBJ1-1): DVKVTQSSRYLVKRTGEKVFLECVQDMDHENMFWYRQDPGLGLRLIYFSYDVKMKEKGDIPEGYSVSREKKERFSLILESASTNQTSMYLCASSLFDAVVSDRANTEAFFGQGTRLTVV.

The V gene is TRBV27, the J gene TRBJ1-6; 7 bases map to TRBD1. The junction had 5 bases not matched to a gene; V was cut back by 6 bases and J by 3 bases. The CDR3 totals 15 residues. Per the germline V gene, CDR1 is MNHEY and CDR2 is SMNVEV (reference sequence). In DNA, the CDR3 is TGTGCCAGCAGCCGGACAGGAAACTATAATTCACCCCTCCACTTT. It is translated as CASSRTGNYNSPLHF.

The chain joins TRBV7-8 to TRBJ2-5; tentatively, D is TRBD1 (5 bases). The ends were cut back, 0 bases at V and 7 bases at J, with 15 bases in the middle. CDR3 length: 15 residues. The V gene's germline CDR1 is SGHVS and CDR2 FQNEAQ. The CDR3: CASSLAQGYSGTQYF. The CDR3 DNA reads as TGTGCCAGCAGCTTAGCGCAGGGCTATTCCGGGACCCAGTACTTC.

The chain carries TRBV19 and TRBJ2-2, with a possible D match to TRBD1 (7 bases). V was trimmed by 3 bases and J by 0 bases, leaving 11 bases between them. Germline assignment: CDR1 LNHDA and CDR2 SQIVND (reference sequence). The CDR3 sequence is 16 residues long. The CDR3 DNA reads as TGTGCCAGTAGTATTCTCAGGGGGGCGAACACCGGGGAGCTGTTTTTT. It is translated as CASSILRGANTGELFF. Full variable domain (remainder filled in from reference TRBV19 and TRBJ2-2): DGGITQSPKYLFRKEGQNVTLSCEQNLNHDAMYWYRQDPGQGLRLIYYSQIVNDFQKGDIAEGYSVSREKKESFPLTVTSAQKNPTAFYLCASSILRGANTGELFFGEGSRLTVL.

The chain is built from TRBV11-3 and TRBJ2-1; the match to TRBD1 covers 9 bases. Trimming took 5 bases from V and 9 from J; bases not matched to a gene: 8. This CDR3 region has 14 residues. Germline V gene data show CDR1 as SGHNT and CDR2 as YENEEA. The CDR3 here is CASSHGTGRGEQFF. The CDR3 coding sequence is TGTGCCAGCAGCCACGGGACAGGGAGGGGTGAGCAGTTCTTC.

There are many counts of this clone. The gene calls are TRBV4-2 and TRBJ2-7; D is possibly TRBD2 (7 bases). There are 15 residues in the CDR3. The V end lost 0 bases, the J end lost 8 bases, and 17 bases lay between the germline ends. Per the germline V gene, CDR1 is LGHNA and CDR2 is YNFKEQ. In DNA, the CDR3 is TGTGCCAGCAGCCAAGATAGCGGAGGGGGGGGAAAGCAGTACTTC. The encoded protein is CASSQDSGGGGKQYF.

The CDR3 bases are TGTGCCAGCAGCGTAGGGGGGCAACTACAGGGTAGCGAGCAGTACTTC. Its protein is CASSVGGQLQGSEQYF. The chain employs TRBV9 and TRBJ2-7, with D possibly being TRBD1 (6 bases). Germline V gene sequence: CDR1 SGDLS, CDR2 YYNGEE. This CDR3 is built from 16 residues. The V end lost 0 bases, the J end lost 6 bases, and 19 bases lay between the germline ends.

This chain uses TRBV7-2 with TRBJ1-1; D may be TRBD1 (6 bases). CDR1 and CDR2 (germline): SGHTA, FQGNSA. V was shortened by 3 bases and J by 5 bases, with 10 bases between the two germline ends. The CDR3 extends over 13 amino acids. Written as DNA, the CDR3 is TGTGCCAGCAGCTTCCAGGGGCGAACTGAAGCTTTCTTT. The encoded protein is CASSFQGRTEAFF.

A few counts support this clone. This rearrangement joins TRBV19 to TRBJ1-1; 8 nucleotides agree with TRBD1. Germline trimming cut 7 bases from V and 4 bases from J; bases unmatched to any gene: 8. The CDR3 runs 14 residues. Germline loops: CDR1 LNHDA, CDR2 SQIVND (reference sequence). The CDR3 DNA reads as TGTGCCAGTACCCTAGCGACAGGGGCCACTGAAGCTTTCTTT. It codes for CASTLATGATEAFF.